Listed here are 24 T cell receptor beta chains from one sample, sequenced in a study of cytomegalovirus exposure and HLA in healthy donors. The PCR had 60 Vbeta and 13 Jbeta primers. Sequencing was performed with immunoSEQ multiplex PCR; in TCRdb, only in-frame clones are kept and a portion is missing. Of some 160,000 clones in the sample, about 86% were seen once. Input material: PBMCs. The receptor source for this set is a woman aged 18-29 years in good health and CMV-seronegative.

The chain uses TRBV7-9 and TRBJ1-6; D unclear. The germline CDR1 and CDR2 sequences are SEHNR and FQNEAQ (reference sequence). The CDR3 totals 17 residues. With 5 bases removed from V and 0 bases from J, the gap between germline ends came to 14 bases. CDR3 DNA: TGTGCCAGCAGCACCAAAGGAGGGAGCTCCTATAATTCACCCCTCCACTTT. This sequence encodes CASSTKGGSSYNSPLHF.

This sequence joins TRBV28 and TRBJ2-1; 7 nucleotides align to TRBD2. Looked up from germline, CDR1 is MDHEN and CDR2 is SYDVKM. This CDR3 is 16 amino acids long. Trimming took 5 bases from V and 5 from J; bases not matched to a gene: 12. CDR3 sequence: CASSPITSAINNEQFF. The CDR3 nucleotides read TGTGCCAGCAGTCCAATCACTAGCGCAATCAACAATGAGCAGTTCTTC. The complete variable domain, with remaining parts taken from reference TRBV28 and TRBJ2-1, reads DVKVTQSSRYLVKRTGEKVFLECVQDMDHENMFWYRQDPGLGLRLIYFSYDVKMKEKGDIPEGYSVSREKKERFSLILESASTNQTSMYLCASSPITSAINNEQFFGPGTRLTVL.

The gene calls are TRBV7-8 and TRBJ1-2; 11 nucleotides line up with TRBD1. CDR3 length: 17 amino acids. V shed 0 bases, J shed 7 bases, and the junction held 10 bases outside the gene matches. Germline V CDR1 and CDR2: SGHVS, FQNEAQ. CDR3 protein: CASSLAPGQGASGGYTF. In DNA, the CDR3 is TGTGCCAGCAGCTTAGCGCCCGGACAGGGGGCAAGCGGTGGCTACACCTTC.

The genes are TRBV4-1 and TRBJ1-2, with D possibly TRBD1 on 6 matching bases. The CDR3 has 14 amino acids. V lost 5 bases to trimming and J lost 2 bases, with 12 bases between them. Per germline, CDR1 MGHRA and CDR2 YSYEKL. This chain's CDR3 is CASSATGTNYGYTF. The CDR3 DNA is TGCGCCAGCAGCGCGACCGGGACAAACTATGGCTACACCTTC.

The rearrangement uses TRBV7-6 and TRBJ1-6; D may be TRBD1 (6 bases). Trimming left V 5 bases short and J 7 bases short, with 21 bases between. From germline, CDR1 is SGHVS and CDR2 FNYEAQ. CDR3 length: 17 amino acids. Written as DNA, the CDR3 is TGTGCCAGCAGCCCCAGCCTAAAACAGGGAATGAATTCACCCCTCCACTTT. Translated, it gives CASSPSLKQGMNSPLHF.

The chain links TRBV4-1 to TRBJ2-1, with 15 bases identical to TRBD2. The germline CDR1 and CDR2 sequences are MGHRA and YSYEKL. The CDR3 is 17 residues long. Trimming took 3 bases from V and 9 from J; bases not matched to a gene: 9. The CDR3 loop reads CASSQGLAGGPLREQFF. CDR3 nucleotides: TGCGCCAGCAGCCAGGGACTAGCGGGAGGACCTCTGCGTGAGCAGTTCTTC.

This clone was found a few times. J is TRBJ1-3 and V is TRBV6-5; 7 nucleotides agree with TRBD1. The CDR3 extends over 14 amino acids. Germline loops: CDR1 MNHEY, CDR2 SVGAGI. Trimming removed 6 bases from V and 2 bases from J; junction bases left unmatched: 4. CDR3 bases: TGTGCCAGCAGCAAGACAGGGACTGGAAACACCATATATTTT. Translating gives CASSKTGTGNTIYF.

This chain connects TRBV5-6 to TRBJ1-4; TRBD1 matches 9 bases. The V and J ends lost 4 bases and 8 bases, in that order; junction bases with no gene match: 6. The CDR3 length is 14 residues. Germline lookup yields CDR1 SGHDT and CDR2 YYEEEE. CDR3 coding DNA: TGTGCCAGCAGCCAGGACAGGGGTGGCGAAAAACTGTTTTTT. Encoded protein: CASSQDRGGEKLFF.

This clone was observed a single time. V usage is TRBV6-5 and J usage is TRBJ1-5, with D uncertain. V dropped 8 bases and J dropped 2 bases, with 16 bases sitting between them. The CDR3 has 15 amino acids. Germline lookup yields CDR1 MNHEY and CDR2 SVGAGI. The CDR3 region is CASRHEGSGNQPQHF. For the CDR3, the DNA is TGTGCCAGCCGCCATGAGGGCTCAGGCAATCAGCCCCAGCATTTT.

This clone has a single count. The rearrangement uses TRBV5-4 and TRBJ2-7; TRBD1 matches 7 bases. The length of the CDR3 is 13 residues. Trimming removed 0 bases from V and 5 bases from J; junction bases left unmatched: 2. Per the germline V gene, CDR1 is SGHNT and CDR2 is YYREEE (reference sequence). DNA for the CDR3: TGTGCCAGCAGCTTGGCCAGGGGGAACGAGCAGTACTTC. It specifies CASSLARGNEQYF.

This chain joins TRBV2 and TRBJ1-4, with D possibly being TRBD1 (5 bases). The germline gives CDR1 SNHLY, CDR2 FYNNEI. Trimming removed 3 bases at V and 5 bases at J, with 13 bases between. CDR3 length: 15 amino acids. The CDR3 protein is CASSDLGRGNEKLFF. The CDR3 coding sequence is TGTGCCAGCAGTGATCTGGGACGGGGGAATGAAAAACTGTTTTTT. The whole variable domain, filled in from reference TRBV2 and TRBJ1-4, reads EPEVTQTPSHQVTQMGQEVILRCVPISNHLYFYWYRQILGQKVEFLVSFYNNEISEKSEIFDDQFSVERPDGSNFTLKIRSTKLEDSAMYFCASSDLGRGNEKLFFGSGTQLSVL.

This clone was detected only once. The chain couples TRBV2 to TRBJ2-1; 12 bases map to TRBD2. Germline CDR1 and CDR2: SNHLY and FYNNEI. Trimming at V came to 6 bases and at J to 7 bases, leaving 7 bases not matched to a gene. This CDR3 has 15 amino acids. The CDR3 loop is CASRQLAGGGNEQFF. The CDR3, as DNA: TGTGCCAGCAGACAACTAGCGGGGGGTGGAAATGAGCAGTTCTTC.

The table lists this clone with a count of one. The V call is TRBV5-5, the J call TRBJ2-5, with TRBD2 matching over 13 bases. Trimming removed 7 bases from V and 2 bases from J; junction bases left unmatched: 2. Germline CDR1 and CDR2: SGHKS and YYEKEE (reference sequence). The CDR3 loop spans 14 amino acids. The CDR3 nucleotides are TGTGCCAGCGGACTAGCGGGAGATCAAGAGACCCAGTACTTC. It encodes CASGLAGDQETQYF.

About this clone itself: The conserved phenylalanine or tryptophan normally closing the CDR3 is absent here, so this likely arose from a read error. The CDR3 DNA reads TGTGCCATCAGTGGGTCGACAGGGAACACTGAAGCTTTCCTT. Encoded protein: CAISGSTGNTEAFL. The gene calls are TRBV10-3 and TRBJ1-1; a weak D match, TRBD1 (6 bases). The CDR3 runs to 14 residues. Germline loops: CDR1 ENHRY, CDR2 SYGVKD. V was trimmed by 4 bases and J by 1 base, leaving 10 bases between them.

The V gene is TRBV7-9, the J gene TRBJ1-5, with 9 bases that match TRBD1. This CDR3 has 17 residues. With 5 bases clipped from V and 2 bases from J, the junction kept 10 bases outside the gene matches. Germline V gene lookup returns CDR1 SEHNR and CDR2 FQNEAQ (reference sequence). The CDR3 reads CASSPPGDREGNQPQHF. The CDR3 region has the DNA TGTGCCAGCAGCCCGCCGGGGGACAGGGAGGGCAATCAGCCCCAGCATTTT. The whole variable domain, remainder taken from reference TRBV7-9 and TRBJ1-5, is DTGVSQNPRHKITKRGQNVTFRCDPISEHNRLYWYRQTLGQGPEFLTYFQNEAQLEKSRLLSDRFSAERPKGSFSTLEIQRTEQGDSAMYLCASSPPGDREGNQPQHFGDGTRLSIL.

The chain carries TRBV7-8 and TRBJ1-3; no clear D. V was clipped by 0 bases and J by 1 base, with 7 bases between them. The CDR3 loop spans 15 amino acids. CDR1 and CDR2 from the germline V gene are SGHVS and FQNEAQ. The CDR3 spells CASSLARESGNTIYF. CDR3 in DNA: TGTGCCAGCAGCTTAGCGCGAGAATCTGGAAACACCATATATTTT. Full variable domain (remainder filled in from reference TRBV7-8 and TRBJ1-3): GAGVSQSPRYKVAKRGQDVALRCDPISGHVSLFWYQQALGQGPEFLTYFQNEAQLDKSGLPSDRFFAERPEGSVSTLKIQRTQQEDSAVYLCASSLARESGNTIYFGEGSWLTVV.

This clone was detected a few times. V gene TRBV11-1 combines with J gene TRBJ2-3; D may be TRBD1 (5 bases). V lost 9 bases and J 1 base, leaving 8 bases between the germline ends. The V gene's germline CDR1 is SGHAT and CDR2 FQDESV (reference sequence). This CDR3 has 12 residues. The CDR3 loop is CASEGGTDTQYF. The CDR3 region has the DNA TGTGCCAGTGAAGGGGGCACAGATACGCAGTATTTT.

The CDR3 spells CASSPRQVQAETQYF. The CDR3 coding sequence is TGTGCCAGCAGTCCCCGACAGGTCCAAGCGGAGACCCAGTACTTC. The chain links TRBV6-1 to TRBJ2-5; D perhaps matches TRBD1 (6 bases). V was pared by 5 bases and J by 5 bases, with 18 bases between. This CDR3 contains 15 residues. Germline V gives CDR1 MNHNS, CDR2 SASEGT.

The genes are TRBV27 and TRBJ2-1; the D gene is possibly TRBD2 (6 bases). This CDR3 is built from 14 residues. The germline V and J ends were trimmed by 6 bases and 10 bases, with 19 bases remaining between them. The germline CDR1 and CDR2 sequences are MNHEY and SMNVEV (reference sequence). This CDR3 is CASSLAGSGGEQFF. The CDR3 DNA sequence: TGTGCCAGCAGCCTGGCTGGGTCAGGAGGGGAGCAGTTCTTC.

The chain uses TRBV5-1 and TRBJ2-5, with TRBD1 as a possible D gene (5 bases). Germline CDR1 and CDR2: SGHRS and YFSETQ. The V end lost 4 bases, the J end lost 2 bases, and 12 bases lay between the germline ends. This CDR3 comprises 14 residues. The CDR3 nucleotides are TGCGCCAGCAGCCCTGGGCCAGGGCAAGAGACCCAGTACTTC. Translation gives CASSPGPGQETQYF.

V usage is TRBV9 and J usage is TRBJ2-1; 12 nucleotides agree with TRBD2. The germline V gene has CDR1 SGDLS and CDR2 YYNGEE. Unmatched junction bases numbered 5, after V lost 0 bases and J lost 7 bases. This CDR3 contains 16 residues. The CDR3 reads CASSVVGGLAGNEQFF. For the CDR3, the DNA is TGTGCCAGCAGCGTAGTAGGCGGACTAGCGGGGAATGAGCAGTTCTTC.

V and J are TRBV19 and TRBJ1-5; D possibly corresponds to TRBD1 (6 bases). This CDR3 is 15 amino acids long. Germline CDR1 reads LNHDA; CDR2 reads SQIVND (reference sequence). V was cut by 5 bases and J by 8 bases, with 19 bases left in between. The chain's CDR3 is CASSAHRVGGEPQHF. In DNA form, the CDR3 reads TGTGCCAGTAGTGCCCACAGGGTTGGGGGCGAGCCCCAGCATTTT.

This chain connects TRBV7-9 to TRBJ2-5, with TRBD2 matching 8 bases. The junction had 10 bases not matched to a gene; V was cut back by 2 bases and J by 5 bases. This CDR3 comprises 16 residues. Looked up from germline, CDR1 is SEHNR and CDR2 is FQNEAQ (reference sequence). The CDR3 sequence is CASSLTGGLAGETQYF. DNA for the CDR3: TGTGCCAGCAGCTTAACCGGCGGACTAGCCGGGGAGACCCAGTACTTC.

The J gene is TRBJ2-7, the V gene TRBV11-2; a possible D gene is TRBD2 (5 bases). V was pared by 5 bases and J by 6 bases, with 17 bases between. Germline CDR1 is SGHAT and CDR2 is FQNNGV. The CDR3 contains 14 residues. CDR3 sequence (DNA): TGTGCCAGCAGCCCCTCCGGGGTGGGCGGCGAGCAGTACTTC. Amino acid sequence: CASSPSGVGGEQYF.